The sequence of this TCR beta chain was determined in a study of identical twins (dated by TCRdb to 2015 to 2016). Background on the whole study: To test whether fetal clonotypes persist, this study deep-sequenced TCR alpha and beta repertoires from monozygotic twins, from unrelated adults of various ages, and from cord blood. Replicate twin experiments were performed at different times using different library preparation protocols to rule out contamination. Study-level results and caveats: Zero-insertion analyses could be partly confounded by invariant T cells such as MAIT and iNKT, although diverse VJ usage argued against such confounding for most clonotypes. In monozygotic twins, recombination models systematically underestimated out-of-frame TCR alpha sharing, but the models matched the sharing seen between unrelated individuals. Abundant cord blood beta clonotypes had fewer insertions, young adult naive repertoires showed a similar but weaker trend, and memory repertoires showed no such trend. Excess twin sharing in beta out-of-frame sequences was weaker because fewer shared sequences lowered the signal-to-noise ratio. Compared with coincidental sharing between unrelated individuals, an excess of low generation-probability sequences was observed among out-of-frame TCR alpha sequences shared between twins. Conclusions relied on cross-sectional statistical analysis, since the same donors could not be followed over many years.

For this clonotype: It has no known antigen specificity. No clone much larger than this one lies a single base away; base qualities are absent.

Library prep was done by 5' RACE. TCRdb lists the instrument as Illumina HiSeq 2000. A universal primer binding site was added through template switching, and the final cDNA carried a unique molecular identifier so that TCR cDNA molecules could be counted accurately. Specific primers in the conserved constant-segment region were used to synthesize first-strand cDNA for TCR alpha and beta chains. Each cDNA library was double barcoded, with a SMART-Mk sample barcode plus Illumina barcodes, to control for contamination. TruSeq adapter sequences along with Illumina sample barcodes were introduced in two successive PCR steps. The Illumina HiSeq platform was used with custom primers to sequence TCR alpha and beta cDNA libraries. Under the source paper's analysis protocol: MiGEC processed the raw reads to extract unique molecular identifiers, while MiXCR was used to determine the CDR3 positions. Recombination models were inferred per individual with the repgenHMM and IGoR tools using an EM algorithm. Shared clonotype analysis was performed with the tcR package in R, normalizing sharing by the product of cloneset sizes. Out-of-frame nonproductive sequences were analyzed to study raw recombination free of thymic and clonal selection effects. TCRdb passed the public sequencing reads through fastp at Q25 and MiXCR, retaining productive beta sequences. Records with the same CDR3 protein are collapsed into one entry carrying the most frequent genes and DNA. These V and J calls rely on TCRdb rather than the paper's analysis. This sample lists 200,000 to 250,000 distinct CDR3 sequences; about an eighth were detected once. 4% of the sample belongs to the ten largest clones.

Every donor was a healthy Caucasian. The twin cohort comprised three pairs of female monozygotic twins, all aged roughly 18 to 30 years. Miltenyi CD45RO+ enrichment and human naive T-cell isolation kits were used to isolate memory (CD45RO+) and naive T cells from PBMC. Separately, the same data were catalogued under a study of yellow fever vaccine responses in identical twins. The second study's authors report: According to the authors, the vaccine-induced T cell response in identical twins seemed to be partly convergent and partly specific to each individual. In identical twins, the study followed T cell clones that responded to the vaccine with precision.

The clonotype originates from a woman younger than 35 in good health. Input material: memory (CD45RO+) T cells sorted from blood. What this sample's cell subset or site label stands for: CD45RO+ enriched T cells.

The sequenced DNA is TGTGCCTGGAACCCCGGACTAGCGGGGGCCCTCTACAATGAGCAGTTCTTC. Protein translation: CAWNPGLAGALYNEQFF. The sequence links TRBV30 to TRBJ2-1; 13 of the junction bases match TRBD2. Relative to germline, V is missing 4 bases and J is missing 3 bases, with 9 bases of the junction outside any gene match. The CDR3, cysteine through phenylalanine, is 17 amino acids long. Just CDR3 DNA is preserved here, 51 bases in frame from base 1. Reading the germline V gene (reference sequence) gives CDR1 GTSNPN and CDR2 SVGIG.